The TCR beta chain under discussion was sequenced for a study of shared clonotypes between healthy human individuals. In the case of this clone: Its antigen is unknown.

Donors comprised only Caucasian adults living in Nashville, Tennessee. Over several immunoSEQ plates, each subset's genomic DNA was distributed in even portions. Using immunoSEQ multiplex PCR, the repertoire was profiled, and TCRdb retains in-frame clones only, with some absent. The sample records some 2,000,000 clones, approximately 95% being singletons. Broader study findings: Clonotype sharing across a handful of donors was observed for around 5% of naive CD4 clonotypes. It was anticipated that sequencing depth would influence how many clonotypes donors shared.

The sequenced sample consisted of naive CD4+ T cells sorted from blood. Subset in this sample: CD45RA+ positively selected. The clonotype originates from a man aged 18 to 29 in good health.

CDR3 in amino acids: CASSERLAGSHEQYF. Here the CDR3 DNA reads TGTGCCAGCAGTGAACGACTAGCGGGAAGCCACGAGCAGTACTTC. The chain joins TRBV25-1 to TRBJ2-7; 11 bases fit TRBD2. Germline lookup yields CDR1 MGHDK and CDR2 SYGVNS. V lost 2 bases and J lost 5; bases outside the gene matches: 5. The CDR3 length is 15 residues.